This record concerns one T cell receptor beta chain sequence. What this receptor recognizes is not known. Per-nucleotide qualities are absent, and no much larger clonotype sits a single base away. This specimen comes from a study of shared clonotypes between healthy human individuals (TCRdb year 2020). Broadly, across the study: The cohort included three men and a couple of women between 18 and 49 years of age. For each donor, CD4 naive and CD4 memory were each given three plates, CD8 naive was given two plates, and CD8 memory was given one plate. To estimate repertoire size and how much clonotypes are shared between individuals, the study performed deep sequencing of blood TCR repertoires from about 5 healthy adults. Libraries were prepared and TCR repertoires were sequenced by different laboratories using diverse techniques, in order to increase sequencing depth and limit assay-specific biases. Between about 0.94 and 10 billion PBMCs per donor were obtained by leukapheresis. Results the study describes overall, beyond this receptor: When a handful of donors were compared, the shared fraction of clonotypes was about 5% for naive CD4, around 3.5% for naive CD8, 2.3% for memory CD4, and 0.4% for memory CD8. Pairwise subsampling led to the expectation that sequencing depth would affect the degree of clonotype sharing among donors. Naive subsets generally had larger estimated clonotype richness than memory subsets. Because the study included only a small number of donors, the genetic and exposure-history diversity represented was limited. Rarefaction of sorted-subset datasets indicated incomplete sequencing despite the large sequencing depth. Compared with non-shared clonotypes, clonotypes shared by all four sorted-subset donors had higher generation probabilities. Sampling was restricted to blood, and TCR repertoires in tissues likely differ from the TCR repertoires found in blood.

TCR CDR3 regions were amplified from genomic DNA by multiplex PCR using the deep immunoSEQ assay. Extracted genomic DNA from each cell subset was distributed evenly across all wells of several immunoSEQ 96-well plates, and each plate was treated as a replicate. For sorted subsets, 200 to 250 ng genomic DNA, equal to 25,000 to 35,000 T cell genomes, was loaded into each replicate PCR. Purified libraries were quantified with a Qubit 3.0 fluorometer, sized on a Bioanalyzer 2100, and re-quantified with the KAPA Library Quantification kit. Every immunoSEQ 96-well plate was sequenced on a dedicated single-read 150-cycle Illumina NextSeq 550 flow cell. In the original analysis: Because the immunoSEQ output held only junctional sequences and lacked quality scores, the filtering could not match the filtering applied to full-length reads. Sequences were annotated with PyIR, a Python wrapper for IgBLAST v1.9, and V/J genes and CDR3 were assigned using IMGT germline references. Reads with weak V/J assignments (E-value above 1e-6), missing CDR3, stop codons, out-of-frame junctions, or ambiguous translated residues were removed. V3J clonotypes were defined by identical inferred V gene, J gene, and CDR3 amino acid sequence. The percentage overlap between two repertoires was calculated by dividing the number of shared unique clonotypes by the size of the smaller repertoire. Three approaches were used to assess repertoire richness: RTK rarefaction, the Chao1 estimator, and Recon v2.1 estimates of unobserved clonotypes. Generation probabilities were computed with OLGA for all TCRbeta clonotypes obtained by the gDNA method from four donors. This is the immuneACCESS table as TCRdb keeps it, with only in-frame sequences that have V and J called. A part of the clones is gone; compared with another copy, unresolved V genes explain less than half, and the rest is unexplained. V and J calls and clone size come straight from that table; D and trimming were deduced from the DNA. The sample contains hundreds of thousands of clones, 74% of them found a single time. 1.5% to 2% of the sample comes from the top ten.

CDR1 and CDR2, looked up from the germline V gene, are SGHRS and YFSETQ. From V the trimming removes 4 bases and from J it removes 2 bases, while the gene matches leave 15 bases of the junction unaccounted for. Including cysteine and phenylalanine, the CDR3 has 18 amino acids. The CDR3 DNA has 54 bases and is translated from base 1. The donors were healthy, HIV-negative adults with no recently reported acute infections or vaccinations. All donors were Caucasian adults living in Nashville, Tennessee, USA. Magnetic negative selection was used to enrich CD4+ T cells, after which naive cells were positively selected on CD45RA and the negative fraction became the memory subset. After blood collection by leukapheresis, PBMCs were isolated using Ficoll-Histopaque density gradient centrifugation and then cryopreserved in the vapor phase of liquid nitrogen. Analytical flow cytometry was used to check the purity and quantity of each magnetically sorted T cell population. Each sorted fraction had its genomic DNA isolated and then quantified by UV absorbance on a Nanodrop 2000c.

Sequenced sample: memory CD4+ T cells sorted from blood. This specimen's cell subset or site label, per the study, means: CD45RA-negative fraction. This clonotype originated in a woman under 40 in good health. The chain is made from TRBV5-1 and TRBJ2-7; 10 junctional bases match TRBD1. For the CDR3, the sequence is CASSPLGTGAHQAYEQYF. The bases are TGCGCCAGCAGCCCACTGGGGACAGGGGCCCACCAGGCCTACGAGCAGTACTTC. Outside the CDR3, residues come from the reference TRBV5-1 and TRBJ2-7 proteins, so the full variable domain is: KAGVTQTPRYLIKTRGQQVTLSCSPISGHRSVSWYQQTPGQGLQFLFEYFSETQRNKGNFPGRFSGRQFSNSRSEMNVSTLELGDSALYLCASSPLGTGAHQAYEQYFGPGTRLTVT.